The 17 T cell receptor beta chains below were found in one sample sequenced in a study of regulatory T cells in long-lasting Graves disease. To make TCR beta libraries, researchers used iRepertoire HTBI primers and Arm-PCR of CDR3 regions. TCRdb reanalysed the multiplex PCR reads using MiXCR and keeps one entry per CDR3 protein. The sample records 350,000 to 450,000 distinct CDR3 sequences, less than 25% being singletons. Sample time point: persistent/refractory GD, antithyroid drugs over 5 years with positive TRAb. Isolated PBMC RNA provided the starting material for the TCR library. The sample consisted of peripheral blood mononuclear cells (PBMCs), taken when the disease was refractory, from a patient treated with antithyroid drugs. The source of these receptors is a female donor with Graves disease.

This clonotype was detected ten times or more. The V gene is TRBV12-3 or TRBV12-4, the J gene TRBJ1-2, with a weak D call TRBD1 (5 bases). This CDR3 spans 15 amino acids. V lost 4 bases, J lost 4 bases, and 16 bases lay in between. CDR3 sequence (DNA): TGTGCCAGCAGTTCCTCGGCAGGGTGGGTCTATGGCTACACCTTC. Translation gives CASSSSAGWVYGYTF.

This clonotype appeared many times. At one boundary the junction diverges from the germline segment, which might be a read error. V is TRBV12-3 or TRBV12-4 and J is TRBJ2-7; D remains ambiguous. This CDR3 is 10 amino acids long. In DNA, the CDR3 is TGTGCCAGCAGTTTTAAGGAGCTGTACTTC. It codes for CASSFKELYF.

This clonotype was recorded only once. A much larger clone is a single base away; this may be a read error. The chain carries TRBV6-1 and TRBJ2-2; 8 bases are shared with TRBD1. The germline gives CDR1 MNHNS, CDR2 SASEGT. CDR3 length: 13 amino acids. Written as DNA, the CDR3 is TGTGCCAGCAGAGGGACAGGAGCTGGGGAGCTGCTTTTT. It yields the protein CASRGTGAGELLF.

The chain employs TRBV24-1 and TRBJ1-6, with 9 bases aligning to TRBD1. The CDR3 sequence is 12 residues long. After removal of 9 bases from V and 7 bases from J, the junction contained 0 bases not matched to a gene. Germline-derived CDR1 and CDR2 are KGHDR and SFDVKD. The CDR3 protein is CATGTGNSPLHF. The CDR3 DNA follows: TGTGCCACCGGGACAGGGAATTCACCCCTCCACTTT.

The genes are TRBV6-1 and TRBJ1-2, with TRBD1 identical over 9 bases. The CDR3 length is 16 residues. Germline CDR1 MNHNS, CDR2 SASEGT. V lost 3 bases to trimming and J lost 2 bases; unmatched junction nucleotides: 7. CDR3 region: CASSDGTGQGNYGYTF. In nucleotides, the CDR3 is TGTGCCAGCAGTGACGGGACTGGACAGGGGAACTATGGCTACACCTTC.

This chain links TRBV3-1 with TRBJ1-6; D unresolved. Germline assignment: CDR1 LGHDT and CDR2 YNNKEL (reference sequence). The CDR3 totals 15 residues. V was pared by 0 bases and J by 7 bases, with 10 bases between. The CDR3 coding sequence is TGTGCCAGCAGCCAAGAGGGGATGACAAATTCACCCCTCCACTTT. Its translation: CASSQEGMTNSPLHF.

CDR3 loop: CSARDSMGQYEKLFF. The DNA for the CDR3 is TGCAGTGCTAGAGATAGTATGGGCCAATATGAAAAACTGTTTTTT. The gene calls are TRBV20-1 and TRBJ1-4; no reliable D call. Germline CDR1 DFQATT, CDR2 SNEGSKA (reference sequence). Trimming stripped 0 bases from V and 6 bases from J, with 14 bases between. The CDR3 runs to 15 residues.

A few counts support this clonotype. The chain carries TRBV28 and TRBJ1-6; no firm D call. This CDR3 is built from 14 residues. Trimming took 2 bases from V and 7 from J, leaving 9 bases between them. CDR1 is MDHEN, CDR2 SYDVKM, per germline. CDR3: CASSLSAFNSPLHF. CDR3 DNA sequence: TGTGCCAGCAGTTTAAGCGCCTTCAATTCACCCCTCCACTTT.

This clonotype came up a few times. The gene calls are TRBV7-2 and TRBJ1-3; TRBD1 matches 7 bases. Germline V gives CDR1 SGHTA, CDR2 FQGNSA. This CDR3 is 15 amino acids long. V shed 5 bases, J shed 1 base, and the junction held 5 bases outside the gene matches. CDR3 region: CASSPQGGSGNTIYF. The CDR3 DNA follows: TGTGCCAGCAGCCCCCAGGGGGGGTCTGGAAACACCATATATTTT.

This clonotype was counted at least ten times. The J gene is TRBJ1-3, the V gene TRBV28, with 7 bases aligning to TRBD1. In germline, CDR1 is MDHEN, CDR2 SYDVKM. The junction had 9 bases not matched to a gene; V was cut back by 10 bases and J by 0 bases. The CDR3 has 15 residues. CDR3 DNA sequence: TGTGCCACCCAGGGGGGGGAAATCTCTGGAAACACCATATATTTT. Amino acid sequence: CATQGGEISGNTIYF.

This clonotype came up many times. The gene calls are TRBV27 and TRBJ1-4; D gene unclear. The CDR3 is 17 amino acids. Germline-derived CDR1 and CDR2 are MNHEY and SMNVEV (reference sequence). V was shortened by 6 bases and J by 3 bases, with 20 bases between the two germline ends. The CDR3 DNA is TGTGCCAGCAGCCGAGGACCCGGAGGTTGGGCTAATGAAAAACTGTTTTTT. Protein: CASSRGPGGWANEKLFF. The whole variable domain, filled in from reference TRBV27 and TRBJ1-4, reads EAQVTQNPRYLITVTGKKLTVTCSQNMNHEYMSWYRQDPGLGLRQIYYSMNVEVTDKGDVPEGYKVSRKEKRNFPLILESPSPNQTSLYFCASSRGPGGWANEKLFFGSGTQLSVL.

This clonotype was picked up many times. The V call is TRBV12-5, the J call TRBJ1-5, with 7 bases lining up with TRBD1. Germline lookup yields CDR1 LGHNT and CDR2 FRNRAP. J gave up 0 bases and V 4 bases, and 6 bases lay outside the gene matches. This CDR3 contains 16 residues. CDR3 protein: CASGSGDSLSNQPQHF. The CDR3 bases are TGTGCTAGTGGTTCCGGGGACAGCCTTAGCAATCAGCCCCAGCATTTT.

Many counts were recorded for this clonotype. The junction departs from germline at one end; a sequencing error may be responsible. V and J are TRBV6-5 and TRBJ1-2; possibly TRBD1 for D (6 bases). The CDR3 consists of 19 residues. Germline CDR1 MNHEY, CDR2 SVGAGI. CDR3: CASSYSKGVGGQFHDLYLF. DNA for the CDR3: TGTGCCAGCAGTTATTCCAAGGGTGTTGGAGGACAGTTCCATGACCTATACCTCTTC.

Ten or more counts support this clonotype. The chain recombines TRBV2 with TRBJ2-5; either TRBD1 or TRBD2 may supply D (6 bases each). The V end was cut by 6 bases, the J end by 5 bases, with 13 bases between. CDR1 is SNHLY and CDR2 is FYNNEI in the germline V gene. The CDR3 length is 13 residues. CDR3 loop: CASSAGRGETQYF. The CDR3 coding sequence is TGTGCCAGCAGCGCGGGAAGGGGGGAGACCCAGTACTTC.

This clonotype was recorded a few times. The gene calls are TRBV7-9 and TRBJ2-5, with D possibly TRBD1 on 5 matching bases. Germline V lookup: CDR1 SEHNR, CDR2 FQNEAQ (reference sequence). CDR3 size: 16 residues. V dropped 5 bases and J dropped 5 bases, with 21 bases sitting between them. The CDR3 protein is CASSPRDRGPGETQYF. The CDR3 nucleotides read TGTGCCAGCAGCCCACGAGATAGGGGCCCGGGTGAGACCCAGTACTTC.

This clonotype was counted only a few times. The chain uses TRBV12-3 or TRBV12-4 and TRBJ2-2, with D unresolved. CDR3 size: 14 residues. Deletions cut 8 bases from V and 0 bases from J, with 10 bases between. CDR3 sequence (DNA): TGTGCCAGCGCGGCGTATACGAACACCGGGGAGCTGTTTTTT. It encodes CASAAYTNTGELFF.

This clonotype was recorded at least ten times. The chain combines TRBV7-8 with TRBJ2-7, with TRBD2 as a possible D gene (6 bases). V lost 2 bases to trimming and J lost 3 bases, with 20 bases between them. The CDR3 sequence is 17 residues long. The V gene's germline CDR1 is SGHVS and CDR2 FQNEAQ. Here the CDR3 reads CASSLPTQGLVSYEQYF. Here the CDR3 DNA reads TGTGCCAGCAGCTTACCGACTCAGGGACTGGTTAGCTACGAGCAGTACTTC.